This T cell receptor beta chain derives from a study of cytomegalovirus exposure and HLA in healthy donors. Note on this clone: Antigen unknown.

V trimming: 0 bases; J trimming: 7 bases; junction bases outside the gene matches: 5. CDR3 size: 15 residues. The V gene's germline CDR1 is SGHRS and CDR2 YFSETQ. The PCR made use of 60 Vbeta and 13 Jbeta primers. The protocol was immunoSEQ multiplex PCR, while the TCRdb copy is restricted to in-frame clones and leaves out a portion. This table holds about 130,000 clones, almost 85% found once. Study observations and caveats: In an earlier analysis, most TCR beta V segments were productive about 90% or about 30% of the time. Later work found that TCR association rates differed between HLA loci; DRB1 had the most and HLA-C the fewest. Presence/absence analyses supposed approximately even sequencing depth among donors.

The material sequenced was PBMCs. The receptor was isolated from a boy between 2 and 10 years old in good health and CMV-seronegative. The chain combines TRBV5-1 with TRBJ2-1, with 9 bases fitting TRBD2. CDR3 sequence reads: CASSLDQREVNEQFF. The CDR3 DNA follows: TGCGCCAGCAGCTTGGACCAGCGGGAGGTTAATGAGCAGTTCTTC.